Described below is a single TCR beta chain sequence and its context. Its antigen is undetermined. This CDR3 region has 17 residues. The V end lost 0 bases, the J end lost 0 bases, and 13 bases lay between the germline ends. CDR1 and CDR2 (germline): KGHSH, LQKENI. In terms of origin and age, donors were healthy Caucasian individuals from Russia aged roughly 6 to 90. The sample belongs to a study of blood T cells in healthy people across ages. Findings and caveats of the study: Nothing was known about donor CMV status, and this possibly confounded expanded clonotype changes.

Through a sample-barcoded 5' primer and a J-beta primer mix, a second PCR was run for roughly 7 to 12 cycles. Tagging of each cDNA molecule was performed by a template-switch adaptor with 12 random nucleotides. MiXCR, applied by TCRdb to the 5' RACE reads, yields one record per CDR3 protein. The sample lists around 1,500,000 distinct CDR3 sequences; under 30% were seen once. Sequenced: blood. This TCR came from a woman aged 25 to 45 in good health. The V and J genes are TRBV18 and TRBJ2-3; D is perhaps TRBD2 (5 bases). CDR3 DNA: TGTGCCAGCTCACCACCGTCCCGGACTCTAAGCACAGATACGCAGTATTTT. Protein: CASSPPSRTLSTDTQYF.